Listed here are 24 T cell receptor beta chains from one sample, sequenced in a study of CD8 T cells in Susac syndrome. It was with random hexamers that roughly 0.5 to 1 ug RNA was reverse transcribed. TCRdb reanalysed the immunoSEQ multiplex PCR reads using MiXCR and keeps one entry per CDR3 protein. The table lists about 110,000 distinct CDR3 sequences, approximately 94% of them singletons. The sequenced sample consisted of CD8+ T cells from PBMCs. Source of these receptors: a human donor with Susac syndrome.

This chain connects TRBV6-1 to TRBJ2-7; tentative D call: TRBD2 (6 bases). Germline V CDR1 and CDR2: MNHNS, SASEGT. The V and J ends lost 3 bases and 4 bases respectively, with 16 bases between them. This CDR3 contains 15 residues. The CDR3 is CASSDLRPGEYEQYF. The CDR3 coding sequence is TGTGCCAGCAGTGACCTTAGACCGGGGGAATACGAGCAGTACTTC.

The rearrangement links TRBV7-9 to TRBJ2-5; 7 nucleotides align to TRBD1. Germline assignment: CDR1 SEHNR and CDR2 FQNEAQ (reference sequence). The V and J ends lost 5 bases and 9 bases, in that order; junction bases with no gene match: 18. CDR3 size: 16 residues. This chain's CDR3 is CASSPGADRPWEPQYF. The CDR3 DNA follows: TGTGCCAGCAGCCCCGGGGCGGACAGGCCATGGGAGCCCCAGTACTTC.

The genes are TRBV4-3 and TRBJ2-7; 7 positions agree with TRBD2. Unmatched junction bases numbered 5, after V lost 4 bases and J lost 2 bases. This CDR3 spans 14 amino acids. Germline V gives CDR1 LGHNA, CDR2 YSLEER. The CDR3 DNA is TGCGCCAGCAGCCCAGTAGCGGGTACCTACGAGCAGTACTTC. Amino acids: CASSPVAGTYEQYF.

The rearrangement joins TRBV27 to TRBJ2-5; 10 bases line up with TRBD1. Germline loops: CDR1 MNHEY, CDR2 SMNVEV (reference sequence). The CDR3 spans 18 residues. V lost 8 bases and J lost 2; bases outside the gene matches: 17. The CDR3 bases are TGTGCCAGCGGCAACGTCTCTCTCAGGGACAGGGGACAAGAGACCCAGTACTTC. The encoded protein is CASGNVSLRDRGQETQYF.

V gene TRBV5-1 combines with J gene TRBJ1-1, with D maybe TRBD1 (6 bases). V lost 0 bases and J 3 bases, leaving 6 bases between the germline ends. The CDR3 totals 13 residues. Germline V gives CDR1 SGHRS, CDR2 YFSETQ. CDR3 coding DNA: TGCGCCAGCAGCTTGGGGACAGACACTGAAGCTTTCTTT. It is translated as CASSLGTDTEAFF.

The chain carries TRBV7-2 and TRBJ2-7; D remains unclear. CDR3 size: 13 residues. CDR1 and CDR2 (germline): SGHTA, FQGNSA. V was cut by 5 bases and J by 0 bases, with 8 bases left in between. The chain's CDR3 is CASSGYTSYEQYF. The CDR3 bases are TGTGCCAGCAGCGGCTACACCTCCTACGAGCAGTACTTC.

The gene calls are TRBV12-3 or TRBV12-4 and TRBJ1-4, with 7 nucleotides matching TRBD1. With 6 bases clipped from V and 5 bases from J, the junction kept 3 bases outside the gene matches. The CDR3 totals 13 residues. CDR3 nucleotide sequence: TGTGCCAGCAGCGGGACAGAGAATGAAAAACTGTTTTTT. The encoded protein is CASSGTENEKLFF.

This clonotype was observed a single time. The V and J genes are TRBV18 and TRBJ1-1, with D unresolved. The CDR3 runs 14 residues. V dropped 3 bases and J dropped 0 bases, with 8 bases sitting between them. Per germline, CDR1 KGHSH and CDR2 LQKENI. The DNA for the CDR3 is TGTGCCAGCTCACCCGTGGGCATGAACACTGAAGCTTTCTTT. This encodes CASSPVGMNTEAFF.

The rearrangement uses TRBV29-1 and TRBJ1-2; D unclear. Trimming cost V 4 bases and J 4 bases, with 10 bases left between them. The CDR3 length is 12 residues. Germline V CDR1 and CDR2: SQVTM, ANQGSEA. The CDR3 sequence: CSVGPEPYGYTF. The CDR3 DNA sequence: TGCAGCGTTGGCCCAGAGCCCTATGGCTACACCTTC.

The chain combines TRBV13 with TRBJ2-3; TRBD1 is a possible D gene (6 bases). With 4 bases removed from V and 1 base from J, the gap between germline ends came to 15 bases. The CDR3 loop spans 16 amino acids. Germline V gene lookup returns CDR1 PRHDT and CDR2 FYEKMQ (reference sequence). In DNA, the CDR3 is TGTGCCAGCAGCTCGAATGGGGGCGGTGGCACAGATACGCAGTATTTT. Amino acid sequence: CASSSNGGGGTDTQYF.

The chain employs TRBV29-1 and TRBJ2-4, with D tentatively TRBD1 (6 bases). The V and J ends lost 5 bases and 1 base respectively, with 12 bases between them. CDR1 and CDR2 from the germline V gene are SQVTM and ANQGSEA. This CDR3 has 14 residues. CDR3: CSVQGQGAKNIQYF. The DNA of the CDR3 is TGCAGCGTTCAAGGGCAGGGGGCCAAAAACATTCAGTACTTC.

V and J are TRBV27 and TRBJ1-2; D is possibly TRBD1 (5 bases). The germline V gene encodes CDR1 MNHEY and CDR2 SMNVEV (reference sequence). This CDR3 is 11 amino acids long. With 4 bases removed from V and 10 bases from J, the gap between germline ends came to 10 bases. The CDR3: CASSSQGDYTF. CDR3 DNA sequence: TGTGCCAGCAGTTCGCAGGGAGACTACACCTTC.

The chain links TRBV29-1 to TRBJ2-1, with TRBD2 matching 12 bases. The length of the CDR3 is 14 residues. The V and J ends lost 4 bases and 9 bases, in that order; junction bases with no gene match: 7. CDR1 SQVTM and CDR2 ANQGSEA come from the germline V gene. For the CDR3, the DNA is TGCAGCGTTGTGAAGACTAGCGGGGGAATTGAGCAGTTCTTC. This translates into CSVVKTSGGIEQFF.

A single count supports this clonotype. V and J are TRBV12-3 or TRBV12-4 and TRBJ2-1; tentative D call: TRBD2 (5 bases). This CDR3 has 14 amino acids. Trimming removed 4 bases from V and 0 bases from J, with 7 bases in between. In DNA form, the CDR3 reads TGTGCCAGCAGTTCAGAGGGCTCCTACAATGAGCAGTTCTTC. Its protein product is CASSSEGSYNEQFF.

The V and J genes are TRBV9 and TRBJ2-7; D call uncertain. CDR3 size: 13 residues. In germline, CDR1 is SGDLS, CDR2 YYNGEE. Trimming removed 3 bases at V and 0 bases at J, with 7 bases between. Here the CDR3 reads CASSGVSSYEQYF. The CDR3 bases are TGTGCCAGCAGCGGTGTGAGCTCCTACGAGCAGTACTTC.

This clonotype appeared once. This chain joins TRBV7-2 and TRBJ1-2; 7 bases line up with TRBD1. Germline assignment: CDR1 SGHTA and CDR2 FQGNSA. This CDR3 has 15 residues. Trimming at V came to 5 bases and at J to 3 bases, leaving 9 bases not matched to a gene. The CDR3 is CASSLSETGYYGYTF. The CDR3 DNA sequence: TGTGCCAGCAGCCTGAGCGAGACAGGGTACTATGGCTACACCTTC.

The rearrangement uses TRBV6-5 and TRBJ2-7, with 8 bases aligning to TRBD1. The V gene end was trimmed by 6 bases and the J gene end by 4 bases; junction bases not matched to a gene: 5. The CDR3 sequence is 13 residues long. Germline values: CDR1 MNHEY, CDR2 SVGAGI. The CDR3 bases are TGTGCCAGCAGGACAGGGGTGTGGTACGAGCAGTACTTC. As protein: CASRTGVWYEQYF.

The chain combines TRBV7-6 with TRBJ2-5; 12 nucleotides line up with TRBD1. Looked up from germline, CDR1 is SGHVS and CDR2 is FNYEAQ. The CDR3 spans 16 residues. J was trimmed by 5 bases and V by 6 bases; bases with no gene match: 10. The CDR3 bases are TGTGCCAGCAGATCTCCGGGACAGGGGGCGCAGGAGACCCAGTACTTC. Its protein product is CASRSPGQGAQETQYF.

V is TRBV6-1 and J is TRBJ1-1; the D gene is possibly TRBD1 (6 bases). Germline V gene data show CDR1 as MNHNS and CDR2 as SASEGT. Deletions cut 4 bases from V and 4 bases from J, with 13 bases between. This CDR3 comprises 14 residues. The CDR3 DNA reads TGTGCCAGCAGTGTATCGGGGGCTGGCACTGAAGCTTTCTTT. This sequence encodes CASSVSGAGTEAFF.

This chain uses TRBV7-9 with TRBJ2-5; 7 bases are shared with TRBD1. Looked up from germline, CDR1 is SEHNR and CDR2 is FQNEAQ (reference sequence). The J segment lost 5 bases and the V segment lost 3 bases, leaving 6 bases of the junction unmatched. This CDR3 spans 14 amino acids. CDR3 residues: CASSFRQDRETQYF. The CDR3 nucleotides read TGTGCCAGCAGCTTTAGGCAGGACAGGGAGACCCAGTACTTC.

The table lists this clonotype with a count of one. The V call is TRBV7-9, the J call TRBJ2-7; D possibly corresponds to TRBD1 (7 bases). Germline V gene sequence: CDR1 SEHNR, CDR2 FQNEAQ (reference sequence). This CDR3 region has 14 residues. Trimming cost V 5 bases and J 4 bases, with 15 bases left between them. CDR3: CASSARQGGYEQYF. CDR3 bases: TGTGCCAGCAGCGCTAGACAGGGAGGATACGAGCAGTACTTC.

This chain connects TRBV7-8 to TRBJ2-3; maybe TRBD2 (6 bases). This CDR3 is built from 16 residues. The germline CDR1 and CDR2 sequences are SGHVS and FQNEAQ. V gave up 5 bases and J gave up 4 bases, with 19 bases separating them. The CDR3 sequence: CASSAGTLRGSDTQYF. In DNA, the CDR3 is TGTGCCAGCAGCGCGGGGACCCTGCGTGGTTCAGATACGCAGTATTTT.

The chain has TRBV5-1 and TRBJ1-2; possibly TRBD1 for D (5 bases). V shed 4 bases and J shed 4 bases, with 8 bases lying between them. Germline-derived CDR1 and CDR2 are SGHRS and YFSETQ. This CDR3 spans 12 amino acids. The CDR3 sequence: CASSPGGYGYTF. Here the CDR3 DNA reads TGCGCCAGCAGCCCGGGGGGCTATGGCTACACCTTC. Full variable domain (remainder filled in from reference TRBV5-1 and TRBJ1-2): KAGVTQTPRYLIKTRGQQVTLSCSPISGHRSVSWYQQTPGQGLQFLFEYFSETQRNKGNFPGRFSGRQFSNSRSEMNVSTLELGDSALYLCASSPGGYGYTFGSGTRLTVV.

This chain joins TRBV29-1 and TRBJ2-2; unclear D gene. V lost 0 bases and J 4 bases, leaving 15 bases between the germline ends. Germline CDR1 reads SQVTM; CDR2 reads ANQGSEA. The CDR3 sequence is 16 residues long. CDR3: CSVEDGVVGTTGELFF. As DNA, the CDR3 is TGCAGCGTTGAAGATGGGGTGGTGGGAACCACCGGGGAGCTGTTTTTT.